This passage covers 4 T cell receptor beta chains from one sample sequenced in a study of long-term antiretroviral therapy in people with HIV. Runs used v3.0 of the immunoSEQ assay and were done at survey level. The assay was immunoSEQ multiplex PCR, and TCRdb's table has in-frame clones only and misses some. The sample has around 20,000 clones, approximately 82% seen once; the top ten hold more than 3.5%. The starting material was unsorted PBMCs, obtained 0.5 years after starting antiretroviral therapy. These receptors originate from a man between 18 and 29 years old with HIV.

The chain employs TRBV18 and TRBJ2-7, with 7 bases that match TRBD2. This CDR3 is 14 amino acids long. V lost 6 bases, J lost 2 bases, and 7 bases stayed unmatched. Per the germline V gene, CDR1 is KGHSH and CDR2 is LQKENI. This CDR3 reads CASSPGRGAYEQYF. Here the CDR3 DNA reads TGTGCCAGCTCCCCTGGTCGGGGGGCCTACGAGCAGTACTTC. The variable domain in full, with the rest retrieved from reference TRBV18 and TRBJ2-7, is NAGVMQNPRHLVRRRGQEARLRCSPMKGHSHVYWYRQLPEEGLKFMVYLQKENIIDESGMPKERFSAEFPKEGPSILRIQQVVRGDSAAYFCASSPGRGAYEQYFGPGTRLTVT.

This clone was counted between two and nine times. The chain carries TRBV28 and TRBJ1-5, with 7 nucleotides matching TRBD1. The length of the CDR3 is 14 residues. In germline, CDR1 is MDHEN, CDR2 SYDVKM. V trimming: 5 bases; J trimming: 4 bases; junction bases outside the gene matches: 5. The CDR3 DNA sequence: TGTGCCAGCAGTAGGGGACAGCGAAATCAGCCCCAGCATTTT. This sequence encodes CASSRGQRNQPQHF.

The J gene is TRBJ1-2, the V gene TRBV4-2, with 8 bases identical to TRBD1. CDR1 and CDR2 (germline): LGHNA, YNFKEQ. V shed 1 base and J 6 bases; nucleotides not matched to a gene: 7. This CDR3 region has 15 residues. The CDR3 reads CASSQVGQQGDGYTF. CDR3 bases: TGTGCCAGCAGCCAAGTTGGCCAACAGGGGGATGGCTACACCTTC.

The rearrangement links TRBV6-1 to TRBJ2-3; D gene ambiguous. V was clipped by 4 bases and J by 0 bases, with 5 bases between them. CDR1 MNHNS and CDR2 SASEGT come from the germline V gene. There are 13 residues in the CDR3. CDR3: CASSVVSTDTQYF. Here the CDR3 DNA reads TGTGCCAGCAGTGTAGTTAGCACAGATACGCAGTATTTT.